A selection of T cell receptor beta chains follows, all from one sample in a study of blood T cell repertoires in COVID-19. The protocol was immunoSEQ multiplex PCR, while the TCRdb copy is restricted to in-frame clones and leaves out a portion. The table lists more than 85,000 clones, more than 80% of them singletons. The sample taken for sequencing was peripheral blood. The receptors were sampled from a human donor in a cohort sampled during active COVID-19. Both conserved end residues are part of each CDR3. The D gene is left open where the match is weak.

cdr3_aa v_call d_call j_call
CASSLVYGGAGNIQYF TRBV7-2 TRBD2 TRBJ2-4
CASSPSDSSNYGYTF TRBV18 . TRBJ1-2
CASTLDRGYGYTF TRBV5-6 TRBD1 TRBJ1-2
CATSAQGNQPQHF TRBV24-1 . TRBJ1-5
CASSLEREGYNEQFF TRBV5-1 . TRBJ2-1
CASSYKPDSNTEAFF TRBV6-5 . TRBJ1-1
CASSYSDRETAEAFF TRBV6-6 TRBD1 TRBJ1-1
CASTGQGLSPLHF TRBV5-6 TRBD1 TRBJ1-6
CASSHGGQGIYGYTF TRBV14 TRBD1 TRBJ1-2
CAIRSSLTGDTEAFF TRBV10-3 . TRBJ1-1
CASSALIARAPLHF TRBV25-1 . TRBJ1-6
CATSRVAGHSNQPQHF TRBV27 . TRBJ1-5
CASSSRRSGLSEQYF TRBV7-8 . TRBJ2-7
CASSSSIQGETQYF TRBV5-1 . TRBJ2-5
CASSYQSGGAYEQYF TRBV6-2/TRBV6-3 . TRBJ2-7
CSASIQRSSYEQYF TRBV20-1 . TRBJ2-7
CASSLDQGTYGYTF TRBV7-2 . TRBJ1-2
CASRTRGDRYRNTEAFF TRBV6-4 TRBD1 TRBJ1-1
CASSQDGDRGNTIYF TRBV4-3 TRBD1 TRBJ1-3
CASSSSPRTGDSGANVLTF TRBV7-3 TRBD1 TRBJ2-6
CASSLALGVLLAKNIQYF TRBV7-9 . TRBJ2-4
CASSQATGPNEKLFF TRBV3-1/TRBV3-2 TRBD1 TRBJ1-4
CASSAGGRVGEQFF TRBV10-1 . TRBJ2-1
CSVTGTTEAFF TRBV20-1 . TRBJ1-1
CAGARGTGEQFF TRBV6-5 TRBD1 TRBJ2-1
CATSLQGLVTGELFF TRBV24-1 . TRBJ2-2
CASTAGTGVPYEQYF TRBV28 TRBD1 TRBJ2-7
CASSSRKLSLSSYNEQFF TRBV28 . TRBJ2-1
CASSRSGTGYTGELFF TRBV7-9 TRBD1 TRBJ2-2
CASSPRPGGNTEAFF TRBV7-8 TRBD1 TRBJ1-1
CASSTSTGNTEAFF TRBV7-8 . TRBJ1-1
CASSPPASGRFGTGELFF TRBV5-4 TRBD2 TRBJ2-2
CASRLGQGAYYGYTF TRBV6-5 TRBD1 TRBJ1-2
CASSFGLNVPYNEQFF TRBV11-2 . TRBJ2-1
CASSWDSSRETQYF TRBV6-5 TRBD1 TRBJ2-5
CASRVVGGPNDEQFF TRBV6-5 . TRBJ2-1
CSVVPQGDQPQHF TRBV29-1 TRBD1 TRBJ1-5
CASSPPGTGGSYEQYF TRBV18 TRBD1 TRBJ2-7
CASSREEGSYGYTF TRBV3-1/TRBV3-2 . TRBJ1-2